The clone carrying this TCR beta chain was found a few times. The antigen is unknown. The CDR3 covers 14 residues. The germline gives CDR1 MNHEY, CDR2 SVGAGI. The germline V and J ends were trimmed by 4 bases and 3 bases, with 10 bases remaining between them. This sample was included in a study of human T cells and chemical hapten exposure. Overall study context: Alopecia areata, totalis or universalis affected patients who were mostly female. Points from the study as a whole: The study found that DPC sensitization did not change TCRs above 1 in 1000 frequency.

As to time point: patch test 2, 6 weeks after DPC sensitization. The treatment was: therapeutic diphenylcyclopropenone sensitization with weekly scalp DPC. Each patch test followed a blood draw. MiXCR was run by TCRdb on the RACE reads, yielding one entry per CDR3 protein. The data hold 360,000 or so distinct CDR3 sequences, with about 6.3% observed a single time. This TCR derives from a woman between 18 and 29 years old with alopecia areata. Some clones in this sample may be carry-over from other donors' samples. V usage is TRBV6-5 and J usage is TRBJ2-1; D might be TRBD1 or TRBD2, each matching 5 bases. Sequencing used whole blood, obtained in connection with sensitization to the hapten diphenylcyclopropenone (DPC). CDR3 DNA: TGTGCCAGCAGTTCCTGGGACCGCTACAATGAGCAGTTCTTC. The encoded protein is CASSSWDRYNEQFF.